The 21 T cell receptor beta chains reported below all come from one sample, sequenced in a study of tissue T cells after allogeneic stem cell transplantation. Specified time point: mouse harvest day 7 after allogeneic transplant. The graft held 10^6 splenic CD5+ T cells and 10^7 T-cell-depleted bone marrow cells. Here immunoSEQ multiplex PCR was the method, and the copy in TCRdb shows in-frame clones only, minus some. The data show 3,000 to 4,000 clones, approximately 50% seen once. Sequenced sample: gut tissue. The receptors derive from a female BALB/c mouse given C57BL/6 T cells with graft-versus-host disease after an allogeneic hematopoietic cell transplant.

Concerning this clone itself: All gene names here are mouse names. The observed sequence ends 1 residue before the CDR3 terminus, with the missing tail filled in from the germline J gene. The rearrangement uses TRBV29 and TRBJ2-5; TRBD1 might be the D (6 bases). V gave up 8 bases and J gave up 3 bases, with 12 bases separating them. CDR3 length: 13 residues. CDR1 is MSHET, CDR2 SYDVDS, per germline. The CDR3 reads CASHQDSQDTQYF. The sequenced CDR3 bases are TGTGCTAGCCACCAGGACAGTCAAGACACCCAGTAC.

With regard to this clone: Gene labels here are mouse ones. The CDR3 end is not reached by the read, which stops 1 residue before it; the germline J gene fills it in. This chain connects TRBV15 to TRBJ1-3; a weak D match, TRBD1 (5 bases). The CDR3 runs to 13 residues. The V end was cut by 4 bases, the J end by 3 bases, with 7 bases between. The germline gives CDR1 SGHND, CDR2 FRSKSL. CDR3 sequence reads: CASSSRDGNTLYF. Partial CDR3 DNA: TGTGCCAGCAGTTCCAGGGATGGAAATACGCTCTAT.

In regard to this clone: The germline and genes are mouse ones. Read data end 1 residue before the CDR3 end; the end is taken from the germline J gene. V and J are TRBV3 and TRBJ2-4; tentative D call: TRBD1 (6 bases). CDR1 is SNHLY and CDR2 is FYNGKV in the germline V gene (reference sequence). The CDR3 spans 14 residues. V gave up 4 bases and J gave up 0 bases, with 8 bases separating them. The part of the CDR3 DNA that was read is TGTGCCAGCAGCTCCAGGGGTAGTCAAAACACCTTGTAC. It specifies CASSSRGSQNTLY. The entire CDR3 protein reads CASSSRGSQNTLYF.

On this clone: The gene names given are mouse names. The read ends 1 residue early relative to the CDR3; the germline J gene fills the gap. The chain carries TRBV26 and TRBJ2-1; D is tentatively TRBD1 or TRBD2 (5 bases each). The V end lost 4 bases, the J end lost 1 base, and 5 bases lay between the germline ends. Germline CDR1 is KGHPV and CDR2 is FQNQEV (reference sequence). This CDR3 is built from 13 residues. This CDR3 reads CASSRDNYAEQFF. CDR3 DNA (partial): TGTGCCAGCAGTCGGGACAACTATGCTGAGCAGTTC.

As regards this clone: The gene names here belong to mouse. The read falls 1 residue short of the CDR3 end, and the missing part is taken from the germline J gene. The chain combines TRBV23 with TRBJ2-4; the table's D gene call, TRBD2, was not cross checked with the DNA. Germline V gene lookup returns CDR1 KGHTA and CDR2 FQNQQP. CDR3 length equals 15 residues. The sequenced part of the CDR3 DNA is TGCTCCAGCGGGGGACTGGGGGTCGGTCAAAACACCTTGTAC. This sequence encodes CSSGGLGVGQNTLY. The entire CDR3 protein reads CSSGGLGVGQNTLYF.

In the case of this clone: Germline and genes here are mouse. The CDR3 extends 1 residue past the end of the read, so its final part is completed from the germline J gene. The chain uses TRBV26 and TRBJ1-2; 7 bases agree with TRBD1. V dropped 7 bases and J dropped 3; count of bases not matched to a gene: 2. Germline lookup yields CDR1 KGHPV and CDR2 FQNQEV (reference sequence). CDR3 length: 12 residues. This CDR3 is CASNRGDSDYTF. CDR3 DNA, as far as it was read: TGTGCCAGCAACAGGGGAGACTCCGACTACACC.

This clone was detected a few times. Any gene name here is a mouse gene name. The DNA ends 1 residue before the CDR3 does, and the rest of the CDR3 is filled in from the germline J gene. This chain links TRBV26 with TRBJ2-7; the match to TRBD2 covers 9 bases. Germline loops: CDR1 KGHPV, CDR2 FQNQEV (reference sequence). The CDR3 loop spans 14 amino acids. V lost 0 bases, J lost 4 bases, and 1 base stayed unmatched. The CDR3 DNA, read in part, is TGTGCCAGCAGTCTGTCGACTGGGGGTTATGAACAGTAC. Translated, it gives CASSLSTGGYEQY. The whole CDR3 protein is CASSLSTGGYEQYF.

With regard to this clone: Gene names are the mouse ones. The read comes to an end 1 residue before the CDR3 does, leaving the germline J gene to fill in the end. The chain has TRBV26 and TRBJ1-1; TRBD1 agrees at 9 bases. The CDR3 consists of 13 residues. The germline gives CDR1 KGHPV, CDR2 FQNQEV (reference sequence). Trimming took 7 bases from V and 6 from J; bases not matched to a gene: 6. The CDR3 sequence is CASTRDREAEVFF. CDR3 bases read: TGTGCCAGCACCCGGGACAGGGAGGCAGAAGTCTTC. The complete variable domain, with remaining parts taken from reference TRBV26 and TRBJ1-1, reads NSKVIQTPRYLVKGQGQKAKMRCIPEKGHPVVFWYQQNKNNEFKFLINFQNQEVLQQIDMTEKRFSAECPSNSPCSLEIQSSEAGDSALYLCASTRDREAEVFFGKGTRLTVV.

Points on this clone: Gene and germline names: mouse. Read sequence stops 1 residue before the CDR3 end, and the germline J gene provides the missing end. The V gene is TRBV23, the J gene TRBJ1-1; TRBD1 was called by the table and not checked on the DNA. The CDR3 extends over 15 amino acids. CDR1 and CDR2 from the germline V gene are KGHTA and FQNQQP. The covered CDR3 bases are TGCTCCAGCAGTCAAGAGGGACAGGGAGGCACAGAAGTCTTC. Protein: CSSSQEGQGGTEVF. The whole CDR3 protein is CSSSQEGQGGTEVFF.

This clone was counted only a few times. The gene symbols are mouse symbols. The read stops 1 residue short of the end of the CDR3; the missing end is completed from the germline J gene. This chain joins TRBV13-2 and TRBJ2-7, with TRBD1 as a possible D gene (6 bases). Germline CDR1 NNHNN, CDR2 SYGAGS (reference sequence). Trimming shortened V by 0 bases and J by 5 bases, and 9 bases separated the two germline ends. The CDR3 has 13 amino acids. The DNA read from the CDR3 is TGTGCCAGCGGTGATGCAAAGGGGGATGAACAGTAC. Protein sequence: CASGDAKGDEQY. The entire CDR3 reads CASGDAKGDEQYF.

Comment on this clone: Here the gene names and germline are mouse. The read ends 1 residue shy of where the CDR3 ends; the end is completed using the germline J gene. The J gene is TRBJ2-5, the V gene TRBV30, with 8 bases matching TRBD1. V dropped 3 bases and J dropped 6; count of bases not matched to a gene: 5. Per the germline V gene, CDR1 is SQVVS and CDR2 is ANEGSEA. CDR3 length: 13 residues. The sequenced part of the CDR3 DNA is TGTAGTTCTAGTCCGGACAGGGAGGACACCCAGTAC. As protein: CSSSPDREDTQY. The whole CDR3 is CSSSPDREDTQYF. Supplemented by reference TRBV30 and TRBJ2-5, the full variable domain reads SVLLYQKPNRDICQSGTSLKIQCVADSQVVSMFWYQQFQEQSLMLMATANEGSEATYESGFTKDKFPISRPNLTFSTLTVNNARPGDSSIYFCSSSPDREDTQYFGPGTRLLVL.

Worth noting for this clone: Germline and genes here are mouse. The read falls 1 residue short of the CDR3 end, and the missing part is taken from the germline J gene. The chain employs TRBV19 and TRBJ2-3; TRBD1 might be the D (5 bases). Trimming left V 2 bases short and J 0 bases short, with 10 bases between. The germline V gene encodes CDR1 FNHDT and CDR2 SITEND (reference sequence). The CDR3 sequence is 15 residues long. CDR3 bases read: TGTGCCAGCAGTATTAGGGGAGTTAGTGCAGAAACGCTGTAT. This sequence encodes CASSIRGVSAETLY. The full CDR3 sequence reads CASSIRGVSAETLYF.

Of note for this clone: Mouse germline and gene names are used. The read comes to an end 1 residue before the CDR3 does, leaving the germline J gene to fill in the end. The chain combines TRBV26 with TRBJ2-4; D gene unclear. Germline values: CDR1 KGHPV, CDR2 FQNQEV (reference sequence). The V end lost 5 bases, the J end lost 1 base, and 10 bases lay between the germline ends. The CDR3 covers 14 residues. The CDR3 bases that were read are TGTGCCAGCAGTAAGTCCGGAGGTCAAAACACCTTGTAC. This encodes CASSKSGGQNTLY. The entire CDR3 reads CASSKSGGQNTLYF.

About this clone itself: Genes and germline are mouse. The CDR3 is cut off 1 residue early in the read; its end comes from the germline J gene. This chain connects TRBV13-3 to TRBJ2-3; D possibly corresponds to TRBD1 (5 bases). Germline lookup yields CDR1 NNHDY and CDR2 SYVADS. The CDR3 spans 14 residues. Trimming pared 5 bases from V and 4 bases from J, leaving 14 bases between. The CDR3 loop reads CASRMTERTETLYF. Partial CDR3 DNA: TGTGCCAGCAGAATGACAGAGAGGACAGAAACGCTGTAT.

Comments on this clone: The germline and genes are mouse ones. The read halts 1 residue ahead of the CDR3 end, with the missing end drawn from the germline J gene. This chain uses TRBV12-1 with TRBJ2-4; the match to TRBD2 covers 7 bases. V shed 2 bases, J shed 1 base, and the junction held 5 bases outside the gene matches. Per the germline V gene, CDR1 is SGHSN and CDR2 is HYEKVE. The CDR3 runs 15 residues. CDR3 protein: CASSPYWGGQNTLYF. CDR3 DNA, as far as it was read: TGTGCCAGCTCTCCCTACTGGGGTGGTCAAAACACCTTGTAC.

In regard to this clone: Germline and genes: mouse. The sequence runs out 1 residue before the end of the CDR3; the remainder is reconstructed from the germline J gene. V is TRBV5 and J is TRBJ2-7, with 8 nucleotides matching TRBD2. The CDR3 runs 12 residues. V lost 4 bases and J lost 6; bases outside the gene matches: 2. Germline loops: CDR1 LGHNA, CDR2 YNLKQL (reference sequence). The sequenced part of the CDR3 DNA is TGTGCCAGCAGCCGGACTGGGATTGAACAGTAC. Translated: CASSRTGIEQY. The complete CDR3 sequence is CASSRTGIEQYF.

A note on this clone: Each gene name is a mouse one. The sequence runs out 1 residue before the end of the CDR3; the remainder is reconstructed from the germline J gene. The rearrangement uses TRBV12-1 and TRBJ1-4; possibly TRBD1 for D (5 bases). Germline CDR1 is SGHSN and CDR2 is HYEKVE. CDR3 size: 14 residues. Trimming cost V 3 bases and J 0 bases, with 7 bases left between them. Incomplete CDR3 DNA: TGTGCCAGCTCTACAGGAATTTCCAACGAAAGATTATTT. This codes for CASSTGISNERLF. The whole CDR3 sequence reads CASSTGISNERLFF.

By proportion, this clone is large. Gene names denote mouse genes. The observed sequence ends 1 residue before the CDR3 terminus, with the missing tail filled in from the germline J gene. V usage is TRBV12-1 and J usage is TRBJ2-7, with 8 bases matching TRBD2. CDR3 size: 14 residues. In germline, CDR1 is SGHSN, CDR2 HYEKVE. V lost 2 bases to trimming and J lost 0 bases; unmatched junction nucleotides: 2. The sequenced CDR3 bases are TGTGCCAGCTCTCCTGGGGGGAGCTCCTATGAACAGTAC. This encodes CASSPGGSSYEQY. Given in full, the CDR3 is CASSPGGSSYEQYF.

This clone has a single count. Gene names are the mouse ones. Read sequence stops 1 residue before the CDR3 end, and the germline J gene provides the missing end. This sequence joins TRBV13-2 and TRBJ2-5, with 9 bases that match TRBD1. Germline lookup yields CDR1 NNHNN and CDR2 SYGAGS (reference sequence). V lost 5 bases and J lost 4; bases outside the gene matches: 2. The CDR3 length is 13 residues. Partial CDR3 DNA: TGTGCCAGCGGGGACAGGGGAAAAGACACCCAGTAC. It translates to CASGDRGKDTQY. The CDR3 as a whole reads CASGDRGKDTQYF.

A few counts support this clone. Genes and germline are mouse. The read ends 1 residue shy of where the CDR3 ends; the end is completed using the germline J gene. The chain recombines TRBV13-3 with TRBJ2-7; either TRBD1 or TRBD2 may supply D (5 bases each). V was shortened by 2 bases and J by 6 bases, with 6 bases between the two germline ends. The CDR3 runs 11 residues. Germline V gene lookup returns CDR1 NNHDY and CDR2 SYVADS. The CDR3 is CASSEGVEQYF. CDR3 bases read: TGTGCCAGCAGTGAGGGGGTTGAACAGTAC.

This clone was detected a few times. Gene names follow the mouse nomenclature. The CDR3 end falls 1 residue outside the read, so it is completed with the germline J gene. The V and J genes are TRBV3 and TRBJ1-4; 7 bases align to TRBD1. V shed 4 bases and J 3 bases; nucleotides not matched to a gene: 2. CDR1 is SNHLY and CDR2 is FYNGKV in the germline V gene (reference sequence). The CDR3 is 14 amino acids. The part of the CDR3 DNA that was read is TGTGCCAGCAGCTCTCAGGGGGCCAACGAAAGATTATTT. Protein sequence: CASSSQGANERLF. Given in full, the CDR3 is CASSSQGANERLFF.